This TCR beta chain was obtained from a study of Graves' ophthalmopathy and Graves' hyperthyroidism. Study-wide points: Built on 13 signatures, a model told ophthalmopathy apart from stable hyperthyroidism with about 85% sensitivity and around 80% specificity. The authors also found most expanded thyroid clonotypes above 0.001 frequency in blood.

Pregnant or lactating patients and those with other autoimmune diseases or uncontrolled infections were excluded. The CDR3 runs 17 residues. The ends lost 5 bases at V and 7 bases at J; junction bases unmatched: 14. Germline loops: CDR1 MDHEN, CDR2 SYDVKM. Many counts were recorded for this clonotype. Its specificity is unknown. For repertoire sequencing, the TCR beta CDR3 regions were amplified from RNA transcripts. The workflow started with a first-round RT-PCR run with HTBI primers and then moved on to a second-round multiplex PCR. TCRdb redid the calling of the multiplex PCR reads with MiXCR, one entry per CDR3 protein. The sample lists 170,000 or so distinct CDR3 sequences; under 45% were seen once.

Sequences were obtained from peripheral blood. J is TRBJ2-7 and V is TRBV28; 13 positions agree with TRBD2. The sequence came from a man aged 30-40 years with Graves' ophthalmopathy. Written as DNA, the CDR3 is TGTGCCAGCAGTGGGGGACTAGCGGGATTCCAAAATGGGGAGCAGTACTTC. Translating it yields CASSGGLAGFQNGEQYF.